A single sample is the source of the 4 T cell receptor beta chains below, sequenced in a study of blood T cell repertoires in COVID-19. Assay used: immunoSEQ multiplex PCR; TCRdb lists only in-frame clones, some missing. The table shows under 150,000 clones, with around nine tenths occurring only once. Specimen: peripheral blood. The source is a man aged 55-75 years with COVID-19, enrolled during active disease.

The V and J genes are TRBV7-9 and TRBJ1-4; the D gene is possibly TRBD1 (5 bases). The CDR3 spans 13 residues. V was cut by 5 bases and J by 8 bases, with 12 bases left in between. CDR1 and CDR2 (germline): SEHNR, FQNEAQ (reference sequence). The CDR3: CASSAGSLEKLFF. The CDR3 bases are TGTGCCAGCAGCGCAGGGTCGTTGGAAAAACTGTTTTTT.

This rearrangement joins TRBV30 to TRBJ2-7; D remains unclear. Looked up from germline, CDR1 is GTSNPN and CDR2 is SVGIG (reference sequence). The CDR3 totals 13 residues. V lost 2 bases and J 2 bases, leaving 10 bases between the germline ends. This CDR3 is CAWSLDGAYEQYF. In DNA, the CDR3 is TGTGCCTGGAGTCTTGACGGAGCCTACGAGCAGTACTTC. Variable domain in full (rest from reference TRBV30 and TRBJ2-7): SQTIHQWPATLVQPVGSPLSLECTVEGTSNPNLYWYRQAAGRGLQLLFYSVGIGQISSEVPQNLSASRPQDRQFILSSKKLLLSDSGFYLCAWSLDGAYEQYFGPGTRLTVT.

The chain couples TRBV9 to TRBJ2-5; the match to TRBD1 covers 7 bases. The V and J ends lost 0 bases and 5 bases, in that order; junction bases with no gene match: 4. Germline V lookup: CDR1 SGDLS, CDR2 YYNGEE. CDR3 length: 14 amino acids. CDR3 in amino acids: CASSVGQGHETQYF. For the CDR3, the DNA is TGTGCCAGCAGCGTAGGACAGGGTCACGAGACCCAGTACTTC.

The chain combines TRBV4-3 with TRBJ2-1, with 8 bases lining up with TRBD2. V was clipped by 0 bases and J by 5 bases; unmatched bases: 12. CDR1 is LGHNA, CDR2 YSLEER, per germline. The CDR3 length is 18 residues. The CDR3 sequence: CASSQDFSFAGGNNEQFF. CDR3 nucleotide sequence: TGCGCCAGCAGCCAAGATTTTTCGTTCGCGGGAGGAAACAATGAGCAGTTCTTC.